Each of the 5 T cell receptor beta chains below was sequenced from the same sample in a study of CD8+ T cells in alopecia areata. Following RNA extraction, reverse transcription yielded cDNA that acted as the sequencing template. The method was immunoSEQ multiplex PCR; TCRdb's version includes in-frame clones alone and lacks a portion of them. Of just over 30,000 clones listed, roughly 58% are singletons. Specimen: NKG2D-high CD8+ T cells sorted from blood. Receptor source: a human donor with alopecia areata.

This rearrangement joins TRBV30 to TRBJ1-6; 8 nucleotides match TRBD1. The CDR3 covers 13 residues. Germline assignment: CDR1 GTSNPN and CDR2 SVGIG (reference sequence). V was clipped by 7 bases and J by 9 bases; unmatched bases: 8. CDR3 sequence reads: CASIGQGASPLHF. The CDR3 nucleotides are TGTGCCTCGATCGGACAGGGTGCTTCACCCCTCCACTTT. Full variable domain (remainder filled in from reference TRBV30 and TRBJ1-6): SQTIHQWPATLVQPVGSPLSLECTVEGTSNPNLYWYRQAAGRGLQLLFYSVGIGQISSEVPQNLSASRPQDRQFILSSKKLLLSDSGFYLCASIGQGASPLHFGNGTRLTVT.

A few counts support this clone. V gene TRBV7-9 combines with J gene TRBJ2-7; D uncertain. V lost 5 bases and J lost 3, with 11 bases in between. Germline V CDR1 and CDR2: SEHNR, FQNEAQ (reference sequence). The CDR3 runs to 13 residues. CDR3 bases: TGTGCCAGCAGCCCTCAAGAAGGCTACGAGCAGTACTTC. It encodes CASSPQEGYEQYF.

J is TRBJ2-7 and V is TRBV5-8, with 8 bases lining up with TRBD1. The CDR3 sequence is 16 residues long. Germline loops: CDR1 SGHTS, CDR2 YDEGEE. The V segment lost 0 bases and the J segment 0 bases; nucleotides outside the gene matches: 5. CDR3 DNA sequence: TGTGCCAGCAGCTTGGACGTAGGACAGGGCTCCTACGAGCAGTACTTC. Encoded protein: CASSLDVGQGSYEQYF.

The V call is TRBV30, the J call TRBJ2-7; D may be TRBD1 or TRBD2 (5 bases each). The CDR3 loop spans 14 amino acids. In germline, CDR1 is GTSNPN, CDR2 SVGIG (reference sequence). V was shortened by 4 bases and J by 0 bases, with 13 bases between the two germline ends. CDR3 nucleotide sequence: TGTGCCTGGACCGGGACCACTCGCTCCTACGAGCAGTACTTC. Protein sequence: CAWTGTTRSYEQYF. Drawing the rest from reference TRBV30 and TRBJ2-7, the complete variable domain is SQTIHQWPATLVQPVGSPLSLECTVEGTSNPNLYWYRQAAGRGLQLLFYSVGIGQISSEVPQNLSASRPQDRQFILSSKKLLLSDSGFYLCAWTGTTRSYEQYFGPGTRLTVT.

Only one count was recorded for this clone. The chain joins TRBV30 to TRBJ1-2; TRBD1 aligns across 8 bases. The CDR3 length is 14 residues. Germline CDR1 and CDR2: GTSNPN and SVGIG (reference sequence). The V gene end was trimmed by 4 bases and the J gene end by 2 bases; junction bases not matched to a gene: 6. This chain's CDR3 is CAWKDRVGNYGYTF. The CDR3 nucleotides read TGTGCCTGGAAGGACAGGGTGGGAAACTATGGCTACACCTTC. The full variable domain, its missing parts supplied by reference TRBV30 and TRBJ1-2, is SQTIHQWPATLVQPVGSPLSLECTVEGTSNPNLYWYRQAAGRGLQLLFYSVGIGQISSEVPQNLSASRPQDRQFILSSKKLLLSDSGFYLCAWKDRVGNYGYTFGSGTRLTVV.